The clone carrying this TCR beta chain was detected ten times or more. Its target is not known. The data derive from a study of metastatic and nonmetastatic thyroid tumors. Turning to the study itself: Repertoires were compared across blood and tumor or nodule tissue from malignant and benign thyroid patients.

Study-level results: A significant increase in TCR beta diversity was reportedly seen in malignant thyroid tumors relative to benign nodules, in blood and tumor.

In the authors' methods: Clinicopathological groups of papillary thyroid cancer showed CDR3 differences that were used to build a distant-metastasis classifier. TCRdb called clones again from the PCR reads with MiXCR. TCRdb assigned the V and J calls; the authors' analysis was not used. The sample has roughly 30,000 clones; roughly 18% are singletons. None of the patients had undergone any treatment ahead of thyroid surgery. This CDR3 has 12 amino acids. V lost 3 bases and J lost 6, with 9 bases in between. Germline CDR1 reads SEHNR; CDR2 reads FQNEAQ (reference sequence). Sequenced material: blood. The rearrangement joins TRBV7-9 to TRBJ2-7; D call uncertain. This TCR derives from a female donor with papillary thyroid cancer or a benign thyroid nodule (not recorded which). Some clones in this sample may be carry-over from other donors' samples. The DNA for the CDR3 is TGTGCCAGCAGCTTCGGAGACATCGAGCAGTACTTC. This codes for CASSFGDIEQYF. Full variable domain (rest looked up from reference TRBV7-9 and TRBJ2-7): DTGVSQNPRHKITKRGQNVTFRCDPISEHNRLYWYRQTLGQGPEFLTYFQNEAQLEKSRLLSDRFSAERPKGSFSTLEIQRTEQGDSAMYLCASSFGDIEQYFGPGTRLTVT.